This T cell receptor beta chain was documented in a study of T cells after yellow fever vaccination. Study details: For low cell numbers, libraries were made with SMART-Seq v4 Ultra Low Input.

Researchers made TCR cDNA using 5'RACE template switching, and this step added a universal primer site and UMIs. From the 5' RACE reads, TCRdb called clonotypes with MiXCR, one entry per CDR3 protein. The table has some 300,000 distinct CDR3 sequences, approximately 10% seen once. In this sample, this clonotype turned up many times. The antigen is undetermined. The study, taken as a whole, reports: A faster peak, day 5 versus 15, was reached by the weaker secondary response.

The source is a man aged 18 to 30 who received the YFV17D yellow fever vaccine. Sequences were derived from CD4+ T cells sorted from PBMCs, sampled 5 days after the yellow fever booster vaccination.

The CDR3 reads CAASGPLTGELFF. CDR3 bases: TGTGCCGCATCGGGACCCCTCACCGGGGAGCTGTTTTTT. The chain links TRBV10-3 to TRBJ2-2; D possibly uses TRBD1 or TRBD2 (5 bases each). This CDR3 has 13 residues. CDR1 is ENHRY, CDR2 SYGVKD, per germline. The V gene lost 11 bases and the J gene lost 4 bases, with 14 bases spanning the gap.